The clone carrying this T cell receptor beta chain was counted many times. Its antigen is not identified. This sample was taken from a study of CD8+CD57+ T cells in acquired aplastic anemia. Across the study: DNA from sorted CD4+ and CD8+ cells averaged roughly 3.2 ug. CD4+ cell libraries from healthy donors averaged approximately 9.9 million reads.

Profiles of TCR beta VDJ and CDR3 were generated from a genomic DNA template. TCRdb reprocessed the reads via MiXCR and lists one record per CDR3 protein. The sample lists about 110,000 distinct CDR3 sequences, less than 65% occurring once. Overall study findings and caveats: Roughly 31 CD8+ CDR3 sequences were shared between patients and controls.

V gave up 1 base and J gave up 3 bases, with 15 bases separating them. Germline assignment: CDR1 MGHDK and CDR2 SYGVNS. This CDR3 has 16 residues. This chain joins TRBV25-1 and TRBJ2-5; D is uncertain. The TCR originated in a human donor in good health, serving as a control. Source material: sorted CD4+, CD8+, or CD8+CD57+ T cells (not recorded which) from PBMCs. The CDR3 spells CASSESGRRAKETQYF. The CDR3 DNA follows: TGTGCCAGCAGTGAATCTGGACGACGGGCTAAAGAGACCCAGTACTTC.